There are many counts of the clone carrying this T cell receptor beta chain. What was amplified from RNA transcripts were TCR beta CDR3 regions. The primer set for the first-round RT-PCR of the TCR CDR3 was HTBI. TCRdb itself ran the multiplex PCR reads through MiXCR, one entry per CDR3 protein. The data contain about 500,000 distinct CDR3 sequences, 17% of them seen just once; the ten biggest clones take up 15% to 20%. Inclusion characteristics of ophthalmopathy patients comprised a Clinical Activity Score of at least 3, a NOSPECS grade of at least 4, and duration under 3 months. The study left out patients who had uncontrolled infection, other autoimmune disease, pregnancy or lactation. The data were taken from a study of T cells in Graves' hyperthyroidism and ophthalmopathy. Unmatched junction bases numbered 11, after V lost 4 bases and J lost 5 bases. Germline lookup yields CDR1 MNHEY and CDR2 SVGEGT. The CDR3 is 15 amino acids.

The sequenced material came from blood. This receptor was obtained from a woman aged 18-35 years with Graves' ophthalmopathy. This sequence joins TRBV6-2 or TRBV6-3 and TRBJ2-7, with 7 nucleotides matching TRBD2. CDR3: CASSLVGGSGDEQYF. In DNA, the CDR3 is TGTGCCAGCAGTTTAGTGGGCGGGAGTGGCGACGAGCAGTACTTC.